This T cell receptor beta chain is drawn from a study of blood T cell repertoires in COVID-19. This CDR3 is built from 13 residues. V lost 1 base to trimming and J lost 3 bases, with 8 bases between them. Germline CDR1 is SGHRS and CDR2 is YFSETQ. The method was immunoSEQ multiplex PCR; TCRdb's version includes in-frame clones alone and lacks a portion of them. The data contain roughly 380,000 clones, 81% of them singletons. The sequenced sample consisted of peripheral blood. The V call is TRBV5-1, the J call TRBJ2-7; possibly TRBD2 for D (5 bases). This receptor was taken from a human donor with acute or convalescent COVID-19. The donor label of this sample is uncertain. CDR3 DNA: TGCGCCAGCAGCTTGCGGGAATACTACGAGCAGTACTTC. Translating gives CASSLREYYEQYF.